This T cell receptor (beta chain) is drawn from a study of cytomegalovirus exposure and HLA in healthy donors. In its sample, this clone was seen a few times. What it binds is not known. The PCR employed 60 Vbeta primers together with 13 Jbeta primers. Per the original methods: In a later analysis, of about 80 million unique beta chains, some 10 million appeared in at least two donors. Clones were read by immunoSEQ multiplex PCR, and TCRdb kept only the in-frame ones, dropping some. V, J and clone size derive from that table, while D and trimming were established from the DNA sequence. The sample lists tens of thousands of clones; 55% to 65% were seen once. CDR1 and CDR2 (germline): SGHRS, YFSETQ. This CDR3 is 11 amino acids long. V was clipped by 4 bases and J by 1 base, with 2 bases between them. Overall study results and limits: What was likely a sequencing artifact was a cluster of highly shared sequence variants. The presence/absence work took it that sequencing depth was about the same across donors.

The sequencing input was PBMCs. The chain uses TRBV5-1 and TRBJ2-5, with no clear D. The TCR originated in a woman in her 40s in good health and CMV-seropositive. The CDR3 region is CASSRQETQYF. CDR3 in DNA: TGCGCCAGCAGCCGCCAAGAGACCCAGTACTTC.